This T cell receptor beta chain stems from a study of blood T cell repertoires in COVID-19. Study-level information: Sites in the United States, Italy and Spain provided acute and convalescent COVID-19 samples.

The ends were cut back, 7 bases at V and 2 bases at J, with 14 bases in the middle. The CDR3 is 14 amino acids. Germline V lookup: CDR1 SNHLY, CDR2 FYNNEI. Generated by immunoSEQ multiplex PCR, the TCRdb table keeps only in-frame clones and is missing some. The table records 110,000 to 150,000 clones, 75% to 90% of them present only once. This TCR was sampled from a woman over 75 with acute or convalescent COVID-19. Sequenced sample: peripheral blood. The chain employs TRBV2 and TRBJ2-5; TRBD2 might be the D (5 bases). This chain's CDR3 is CASTSPGMQETQYF. CDR3 nucleotides: TGTGCCAGCACTTCCCCCGGGATGCAAGAGACCCAGTACTTC.